This T cell receptor (beta chain) is drawn from a study of T cells after yellow fever vaccination. Study-level results: Once the booster was given, most primary-vaccination clones reappeared, at over 95% for CD4 and roughly 91% for CD8.

The CDR3 is made up of 13 amino acids. Trimming stripped 2 bases from V and 2 bases from J, with 6 bases between. The germline gives CDR1 SNHLY, CDR2 FYNNEI. This clonotype appeared a few times. What it recognizes is unknown. 5'RACE template switching added a universal primer site and UMIs to TCR cDNA. TCRdb reanalysed the 5' RACE reads using MiXCR and keeps one entry per CDR3 protein. The sample consists of about 350,000 distinct CDR3 sequences, around 12% of them appearing once. Material: CD4+ T cells sorted from PBMCs, obtained 15 days after the yellow fever booster vaccination. The origin of this receptor is a man younger than 35 who received the YFV17D yellow fever vaccine. The chain uses TRBV2 and TRBJ1-2; D not certain. CDR3 coding DNA: TGTGCCAGCAGTGAAAGCGGGAACTATGGCTACACCTTC. As protein: CASSESGNYGYTF.